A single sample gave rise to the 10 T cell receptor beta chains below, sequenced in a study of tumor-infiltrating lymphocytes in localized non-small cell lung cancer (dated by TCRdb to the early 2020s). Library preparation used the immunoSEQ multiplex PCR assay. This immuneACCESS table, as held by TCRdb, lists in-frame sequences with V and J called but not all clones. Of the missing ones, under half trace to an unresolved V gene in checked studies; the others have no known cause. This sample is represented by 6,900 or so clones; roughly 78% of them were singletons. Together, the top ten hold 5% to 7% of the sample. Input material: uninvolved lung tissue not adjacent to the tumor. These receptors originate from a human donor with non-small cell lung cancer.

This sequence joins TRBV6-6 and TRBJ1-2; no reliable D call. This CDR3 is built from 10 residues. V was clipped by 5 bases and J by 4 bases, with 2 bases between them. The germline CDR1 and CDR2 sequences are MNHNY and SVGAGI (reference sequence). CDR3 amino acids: CASSLYGYTF. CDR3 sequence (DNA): TGTGCCAGCAGTCTCTATGGCTACACCTTC.

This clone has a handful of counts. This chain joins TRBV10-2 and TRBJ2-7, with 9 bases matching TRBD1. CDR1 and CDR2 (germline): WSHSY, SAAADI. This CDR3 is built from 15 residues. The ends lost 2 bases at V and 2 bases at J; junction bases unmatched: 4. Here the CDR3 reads CASSEVGTGPYEQYF. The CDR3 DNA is TGCGCCAGCAGTGAGGTAGGGACAGGGCCCTACGAGCAGTACTTC.

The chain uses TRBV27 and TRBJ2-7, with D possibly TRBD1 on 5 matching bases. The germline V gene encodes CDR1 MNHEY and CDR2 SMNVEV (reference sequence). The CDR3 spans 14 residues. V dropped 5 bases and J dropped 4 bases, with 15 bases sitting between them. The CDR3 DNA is TGTGCCAGCAGTCGGACACTCACTATTTACGAGCAGTACTTC. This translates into CASSRTLTIYEQYF.

The CDR3 loop is CASSSTDAYEQYF. The CDR3 DNA sequence: TGTGCCAGCAGCTCGACAGACGCCTACGAGCAGTACTTC. This chain uses TRBV6-1 with TRBJ2-7; D perhaps matches TRBD1 (5 bases). Germline V gene lookup returns CDR1 MNHNS and CDR2 SASEGT. This CDR3 contains 13 residues. V was cut by 6 bases and J by 2 bases, with 11 bases left in between.

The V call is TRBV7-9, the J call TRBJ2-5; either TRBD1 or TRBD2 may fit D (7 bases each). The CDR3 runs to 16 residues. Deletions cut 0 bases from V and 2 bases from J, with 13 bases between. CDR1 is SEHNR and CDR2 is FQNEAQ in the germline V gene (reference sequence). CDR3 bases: TGTGCCAGCAGCTTAGCGGGGAGGGGGCCGCAAGAGACCCAGTACTTC. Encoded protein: CASSLAGRGPQETQYF.

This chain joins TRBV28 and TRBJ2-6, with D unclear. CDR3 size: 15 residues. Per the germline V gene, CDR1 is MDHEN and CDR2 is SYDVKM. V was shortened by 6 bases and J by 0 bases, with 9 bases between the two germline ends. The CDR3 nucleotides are TGTGCCAGCAGCCCCCACTTCTCTGGGGCCAACGTCCTGACTTTC. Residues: CASSPHFSGANVLTF.

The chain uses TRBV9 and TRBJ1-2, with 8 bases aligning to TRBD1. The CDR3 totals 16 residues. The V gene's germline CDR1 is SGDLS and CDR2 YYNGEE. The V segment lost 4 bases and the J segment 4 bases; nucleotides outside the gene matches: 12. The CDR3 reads CASSLSSPDRGYGYTF. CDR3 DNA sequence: TGTGCCAGCAGCCTTTCCTCCCCCGACAGGGGCTATGGCTACACCTTC.

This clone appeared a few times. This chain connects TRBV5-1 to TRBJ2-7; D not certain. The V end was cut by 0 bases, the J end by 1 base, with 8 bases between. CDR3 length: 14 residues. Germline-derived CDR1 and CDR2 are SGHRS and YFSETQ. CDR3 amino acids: CASSLGVGSYEQYF. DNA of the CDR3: TGCGCCAGCAGCTTGGGGGTGGGGTCCTACGAGCAGTACTTC.

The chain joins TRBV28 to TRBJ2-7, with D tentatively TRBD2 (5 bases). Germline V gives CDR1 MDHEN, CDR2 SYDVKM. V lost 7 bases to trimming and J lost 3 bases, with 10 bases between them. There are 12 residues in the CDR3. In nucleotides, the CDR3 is TGTGCCAGCACCCCCCGGGGCTACGAGCAGTACTTC. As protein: CASTPRGYEQYF. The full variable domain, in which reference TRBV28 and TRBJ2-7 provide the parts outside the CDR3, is DVKVTQSSRYLVKRTGEKVFLECVQDMDHENMFWYRQDPGLGLRLIYFSYDVKMKEKGDIPEGYSVSREKKERFSLILESASTNQTSMYLCASTPRGYEQYFGPGTRLTVT.

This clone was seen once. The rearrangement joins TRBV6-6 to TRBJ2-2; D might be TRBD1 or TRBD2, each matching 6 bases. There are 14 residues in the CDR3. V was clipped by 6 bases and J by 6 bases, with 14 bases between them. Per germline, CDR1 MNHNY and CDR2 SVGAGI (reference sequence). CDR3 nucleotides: TGTGCCAGCAGCCTCCGGGGGCGTTCCGGGGAGCTGTTTTTT. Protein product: CASSLRGRSGELFF.